This TCR beta chain is drawn from a study of cytomegalovirus exposure and HLA in healthy donors. The primer mix had 60 Vbeta and 13 Jbeta primers. Clones were read by immunoSEQ multiplex PCR, and TCRdb kept only the in-frame ones, dropping some. This sample has 150,000 to 200,000 clones, with about four fifths found just once. This CDR3 is 17 amino acids long. V dropped 0 bases and J dropped 7; count of bases not matched to a gene: 4. From germline, CDR1 is MRHNA and CDR2 SNTAGT. The sample taken for sequencing was PBMCs. The chain carries TRBV6-4 and TRBJ2-1; the match to TRBD2 covers 15 bases. This clonotype was obtained from a woman in her fifties or sixties in good health and CMV-seronegative. The CDR3 loop is CASSDSGTSGRKNEQFF. The CDR3 DNA reads TGTGCCAGCAGTGACTCAGGGACTAGCGGGAGGAAGAATGAGCAGTTCTTC.